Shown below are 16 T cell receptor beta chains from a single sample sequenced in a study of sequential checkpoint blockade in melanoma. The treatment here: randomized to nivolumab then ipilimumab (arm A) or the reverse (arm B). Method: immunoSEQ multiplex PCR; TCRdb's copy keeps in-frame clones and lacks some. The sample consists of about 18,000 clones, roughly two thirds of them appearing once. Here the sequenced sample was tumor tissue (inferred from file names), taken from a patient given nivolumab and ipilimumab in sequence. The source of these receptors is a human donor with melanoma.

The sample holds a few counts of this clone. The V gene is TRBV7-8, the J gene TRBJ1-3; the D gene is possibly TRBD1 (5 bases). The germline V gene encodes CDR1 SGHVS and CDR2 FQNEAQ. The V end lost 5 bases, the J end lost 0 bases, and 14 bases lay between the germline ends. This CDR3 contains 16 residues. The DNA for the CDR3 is TGTGCCAGCAGCAACCCAGGGAGGGACTCTGGAAACACCATATATTTT. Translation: CASSNPGRDSGNTIYF. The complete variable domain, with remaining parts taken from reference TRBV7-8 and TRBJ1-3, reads GAGVSQSPRYKVAKRGQDVALRCDPISGHVSLFWYQQALGQGPEFLTYFQNEAQLDKSGLPSDRFFAERPEGSVSTLKIQRTQQEDSAVYLCASSNPGRDSGNTIYFGEGSWLTVV.

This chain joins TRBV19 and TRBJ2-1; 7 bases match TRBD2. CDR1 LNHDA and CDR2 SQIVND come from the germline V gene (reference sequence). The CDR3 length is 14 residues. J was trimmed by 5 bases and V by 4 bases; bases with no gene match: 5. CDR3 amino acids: CASSKREGNNEQFF. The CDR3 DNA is TGTGCCAGTAGTAAGAGGGAGGGGAACAATGAGCAGTTCTTC.

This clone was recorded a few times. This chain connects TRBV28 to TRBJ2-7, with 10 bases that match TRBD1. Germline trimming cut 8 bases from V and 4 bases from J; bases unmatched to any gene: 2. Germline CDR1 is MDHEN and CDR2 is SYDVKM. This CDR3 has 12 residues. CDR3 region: CASWDRGYEQYF. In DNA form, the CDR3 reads TGTGCCAGCTGGGACAGGGGATACGAGCAGTACTTC.

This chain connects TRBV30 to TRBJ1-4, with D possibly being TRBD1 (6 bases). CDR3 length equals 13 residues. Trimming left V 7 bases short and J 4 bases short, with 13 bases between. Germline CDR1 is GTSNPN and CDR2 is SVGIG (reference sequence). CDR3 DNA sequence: TGTGCCTTTGAGAAGGGGGGTAATGAAAAACTGTTTTTT. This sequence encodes CAFEKGGNEKLFF.

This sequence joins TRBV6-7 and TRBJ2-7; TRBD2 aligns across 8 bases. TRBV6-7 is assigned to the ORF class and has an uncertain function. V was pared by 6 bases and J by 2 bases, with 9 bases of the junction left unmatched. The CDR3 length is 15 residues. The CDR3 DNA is TGTGCCAGCAGCAACAGCGGGAGTCCCCCCTACGAGCAGTACTTC. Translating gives CASSNSGSPPYEQYF.

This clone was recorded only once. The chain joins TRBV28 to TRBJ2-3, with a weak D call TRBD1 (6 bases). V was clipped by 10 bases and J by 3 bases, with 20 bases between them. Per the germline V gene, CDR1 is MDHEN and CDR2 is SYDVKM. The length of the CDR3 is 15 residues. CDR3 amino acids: CATLGALGQTDTQYF. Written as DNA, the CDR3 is TGTGCCACATTGGGAGCCCTCGGACAGACAGATACGCAGTATTTT.

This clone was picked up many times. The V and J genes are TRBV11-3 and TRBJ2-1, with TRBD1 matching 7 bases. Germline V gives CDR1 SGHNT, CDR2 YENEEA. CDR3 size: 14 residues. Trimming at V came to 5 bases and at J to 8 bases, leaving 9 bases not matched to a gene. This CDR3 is CASSQIDRVDEQFF. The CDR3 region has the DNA TGTGCCAGCAGCCAGATTGACAGGGTTGATGAGCAGTTCTTC.

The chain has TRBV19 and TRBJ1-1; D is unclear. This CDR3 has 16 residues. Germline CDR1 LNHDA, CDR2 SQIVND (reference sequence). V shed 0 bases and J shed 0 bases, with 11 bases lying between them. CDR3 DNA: TGTGCCAGTAGTATAGATGTAAGGGATATGAACACTGAAGCTTTCTTT. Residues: CASSIDVRDMNTEAFF.

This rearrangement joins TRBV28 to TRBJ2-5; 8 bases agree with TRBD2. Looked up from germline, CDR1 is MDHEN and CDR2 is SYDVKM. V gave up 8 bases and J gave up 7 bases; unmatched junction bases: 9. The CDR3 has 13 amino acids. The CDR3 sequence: CASPGTRGGTQYF. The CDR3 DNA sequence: TGTGCCAGCCCGGGGACTAGAGGGGGGACCCAGTACTTC.

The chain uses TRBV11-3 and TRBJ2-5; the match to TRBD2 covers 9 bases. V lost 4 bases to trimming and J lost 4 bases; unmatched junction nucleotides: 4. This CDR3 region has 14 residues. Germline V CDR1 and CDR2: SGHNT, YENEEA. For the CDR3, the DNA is TGTGCCAGCAGCTCGCGGGGGGGCGGAGAGACCCAGTACTTC. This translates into CASSSRGGGETQYF.

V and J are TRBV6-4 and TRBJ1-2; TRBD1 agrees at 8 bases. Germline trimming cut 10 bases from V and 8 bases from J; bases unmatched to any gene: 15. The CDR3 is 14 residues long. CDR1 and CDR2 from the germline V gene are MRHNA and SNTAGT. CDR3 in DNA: TGTGCCATCCGACACTCAGGACAGGGCGGAGGCTACACCTTC. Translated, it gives CAIRHSGQGGGYTF.

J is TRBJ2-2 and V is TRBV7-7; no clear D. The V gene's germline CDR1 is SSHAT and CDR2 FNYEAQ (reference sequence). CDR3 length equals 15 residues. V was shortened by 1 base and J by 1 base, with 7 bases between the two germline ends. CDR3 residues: CASSLGPVNTGELFF. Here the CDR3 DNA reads TGTGCCAGCAGCTTAGGGCCAGTGAACACCGGGGAGCTGTTTTTT.

CDR3 coding DNA: TGTGCCAGCACTCCCACGGAGGGAGGGTTGGAGACCCAGTACTTC. Protein product: CASTPTEGGLETQYF. The chain is built from TRBV6-8 and TRBJ2-5; TRBD2 matches at 7 bases. V was clipped by 7 bases and J by 5 bases; unmatched bases: 13. The CDR3 contains 15 residues. Germline CDR1 reads MNHGY; CDR2 reads SAAAGT.

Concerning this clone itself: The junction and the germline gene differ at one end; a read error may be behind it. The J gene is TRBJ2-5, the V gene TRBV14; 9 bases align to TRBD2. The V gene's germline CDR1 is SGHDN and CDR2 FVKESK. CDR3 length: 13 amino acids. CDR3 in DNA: TGTGTCAGCAGCCAAATAGCGGGAGCTGGCCAGTACTTC. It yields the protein CVSSQIAGAGQYF. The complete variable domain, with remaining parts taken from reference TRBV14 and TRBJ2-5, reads EAGVTQFPSHSVIEKGQTVTLRCDPISGHDNLYWYRRVMGKEIKFLLHFVKESKQDESGMPNNRFLAERTGGTYSTLKVQPAELEDSGVYFCVSSQIAGAGQYFGPGTRLLVL.

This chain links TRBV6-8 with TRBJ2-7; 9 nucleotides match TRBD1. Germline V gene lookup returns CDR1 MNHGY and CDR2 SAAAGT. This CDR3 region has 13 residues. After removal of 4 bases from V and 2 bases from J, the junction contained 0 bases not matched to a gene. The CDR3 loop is CASSWTGAYEQYF. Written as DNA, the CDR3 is TGTGCCAGCAGTTGGACAGGGGCCTACGAGCAGTACTTC.

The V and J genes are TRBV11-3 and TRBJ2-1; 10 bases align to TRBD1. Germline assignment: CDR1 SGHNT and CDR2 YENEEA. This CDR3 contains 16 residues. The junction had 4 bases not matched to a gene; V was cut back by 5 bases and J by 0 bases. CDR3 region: CASSPRDRGSYNEQFF. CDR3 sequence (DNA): TGTGCCAGCAGCCCCCGGGACAGGGGCTCCTACAATGAGCAGTTCTTC.